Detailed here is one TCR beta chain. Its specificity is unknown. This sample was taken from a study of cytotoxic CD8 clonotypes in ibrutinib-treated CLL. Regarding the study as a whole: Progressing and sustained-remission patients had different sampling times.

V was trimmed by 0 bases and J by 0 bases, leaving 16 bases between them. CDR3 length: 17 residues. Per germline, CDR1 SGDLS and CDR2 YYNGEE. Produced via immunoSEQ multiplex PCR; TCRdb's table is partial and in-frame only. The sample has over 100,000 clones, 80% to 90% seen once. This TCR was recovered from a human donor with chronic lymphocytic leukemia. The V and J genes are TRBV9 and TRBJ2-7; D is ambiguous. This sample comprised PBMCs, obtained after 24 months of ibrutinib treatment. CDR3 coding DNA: TGTGCCAGCAGCGTAGCAACGATGAGAACCAGCTCCTACGAGCAGTACTTC. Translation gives CASSVATMRTSSYEQYF.